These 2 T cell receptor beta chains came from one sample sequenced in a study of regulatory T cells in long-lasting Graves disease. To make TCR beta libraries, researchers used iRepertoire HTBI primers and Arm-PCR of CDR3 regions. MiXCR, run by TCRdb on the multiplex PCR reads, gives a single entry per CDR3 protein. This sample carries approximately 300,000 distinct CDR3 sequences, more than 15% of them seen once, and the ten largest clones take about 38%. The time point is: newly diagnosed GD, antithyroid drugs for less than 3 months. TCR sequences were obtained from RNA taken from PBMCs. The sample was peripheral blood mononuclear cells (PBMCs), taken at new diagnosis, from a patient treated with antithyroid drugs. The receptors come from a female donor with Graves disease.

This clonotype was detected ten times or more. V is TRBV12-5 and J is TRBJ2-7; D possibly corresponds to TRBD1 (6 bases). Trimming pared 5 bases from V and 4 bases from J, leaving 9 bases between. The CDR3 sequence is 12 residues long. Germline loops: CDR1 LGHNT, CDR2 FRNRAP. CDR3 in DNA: TGTGCTAGTGGTCTTCAGGGGTACGAGCAGTACTTC. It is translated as CASGLQGYEQYF.

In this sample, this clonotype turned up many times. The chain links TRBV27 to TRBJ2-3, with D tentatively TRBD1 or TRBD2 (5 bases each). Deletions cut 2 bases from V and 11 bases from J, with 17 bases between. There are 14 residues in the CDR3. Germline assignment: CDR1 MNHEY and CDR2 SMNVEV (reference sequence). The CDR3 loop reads CASSLGSGPRLQYF. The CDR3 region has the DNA TGTGCCAGCAGTTTAGGGTCGGGACCGAGATTGCAGTATTTT.